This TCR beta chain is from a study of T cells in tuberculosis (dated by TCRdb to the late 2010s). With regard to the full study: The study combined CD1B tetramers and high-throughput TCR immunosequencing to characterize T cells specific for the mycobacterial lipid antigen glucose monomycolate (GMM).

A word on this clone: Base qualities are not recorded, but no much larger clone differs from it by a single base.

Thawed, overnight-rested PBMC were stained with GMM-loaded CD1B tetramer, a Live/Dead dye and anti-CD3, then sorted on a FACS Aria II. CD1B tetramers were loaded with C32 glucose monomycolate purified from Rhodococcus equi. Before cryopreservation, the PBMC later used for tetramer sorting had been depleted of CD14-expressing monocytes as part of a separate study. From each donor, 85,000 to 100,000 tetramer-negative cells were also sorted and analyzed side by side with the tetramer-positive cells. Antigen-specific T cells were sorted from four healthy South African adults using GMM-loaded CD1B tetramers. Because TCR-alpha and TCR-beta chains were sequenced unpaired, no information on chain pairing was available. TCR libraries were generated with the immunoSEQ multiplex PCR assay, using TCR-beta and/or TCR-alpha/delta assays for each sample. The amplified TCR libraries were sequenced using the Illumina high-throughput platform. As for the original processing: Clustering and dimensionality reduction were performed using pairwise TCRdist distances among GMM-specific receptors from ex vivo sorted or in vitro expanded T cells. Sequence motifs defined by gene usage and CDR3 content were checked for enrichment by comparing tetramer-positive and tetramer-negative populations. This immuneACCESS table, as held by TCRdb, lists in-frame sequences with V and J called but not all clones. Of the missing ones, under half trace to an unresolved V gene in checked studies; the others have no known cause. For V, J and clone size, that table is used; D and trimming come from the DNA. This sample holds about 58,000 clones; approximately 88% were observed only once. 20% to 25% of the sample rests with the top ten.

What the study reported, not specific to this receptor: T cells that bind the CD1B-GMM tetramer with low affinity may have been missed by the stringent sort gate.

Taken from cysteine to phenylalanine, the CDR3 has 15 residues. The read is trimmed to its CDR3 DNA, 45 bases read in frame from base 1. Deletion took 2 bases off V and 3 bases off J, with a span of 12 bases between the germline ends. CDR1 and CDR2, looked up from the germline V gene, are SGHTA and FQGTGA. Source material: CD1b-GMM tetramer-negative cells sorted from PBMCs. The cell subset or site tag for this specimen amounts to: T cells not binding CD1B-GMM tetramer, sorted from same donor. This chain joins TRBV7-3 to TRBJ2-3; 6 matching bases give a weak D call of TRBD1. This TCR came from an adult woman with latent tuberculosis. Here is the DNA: TGTGCCAGCAGCTTACAGGGGAGAAGGACAGATACGCAGTATTTT. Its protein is CASSLQGRRTDTQYF.